The 26 T cell receptor beta chains reported below all come from one sample, sequenced in a study of shared clonotypes between healthy human individuals. Naive CD8 populations comprised CD45RO-negative cells positively selected for CCR7, excluding terminally differentiated effector memory CD45RA+ cells. Sequencing used immunoSEQ multiplex PCR; TCRdb keeps in-frame clones, though not all of them. In the table there are about 590,000 clones, around 95% of which are singletons. Input material: naive CD8+ T cells sorted from blood. The origin of the receptors is a woman in her twenties or thirties in good health.

DNA for the CDR3: TGTGCCAGCAGCTTAGCGCGGGGTACTAGCGGGGCAGAGGTCGATGAGCAGTTCTTC. This codes for CASSLARGTSGAEVDEQFF. The chain combines TRBV7-6 with TRBJ2-1; 10 bases fit TRBD2. In germline, CDR1 is SGHVS, CDR2 FNYEAQ. After removal of 0 bases from V and 8 bases from J, the junction contained 16 bases not matched to a gene. The CDR3 has 19 amino acids.

This clone has just one count. The chain has TRBV5-4 and TRBJ2-7; D may be TRBD1 (5 bases). The ends were cut back, 2 bases at V and 2 bases at J, with 8 bases in the middle. The CDR3 contains 13 residues. CDR1 is SGHNT, CDR2 YYREEE, per germline (reference sequence). The CDR3 loop is CASSFSGTYEQYF. The DNA for the CDR3 is TGTGCCAGCAGCTTTTCAGGGACCTACGAGCAGTACTTC. Full variable domain (remainder filled in from reference TRBV5-4 and TRBJ2-7): ETGVTQSPTHLIKTRGQQVTLRCSSQSGHNTVSWYQQALGQGPQFIFQYYREEENGRGNFPPRFSGLQFPNYSSELNVNALELDDSALYLCASSFSGTYEQYFGPGTRLTVT.

The chain uses TRBV7-9 and TRBJ2-3; possible D gene TRBD1, 6 bases. The CDR3 runs to 17 residues. Germline CDR1 and CDR2: SEHNR and FQNEAQ (reference sequence). The V end lost 5 bases, the J end lost 5 bases, and 23 bases lay between the germline ends. The CDR3 loop is CASSPTMERKGVDTQYF. DNA for the CDR3: TGTGCCAGCAGCCCTACCATGGAGCGGAAGGGGGTAGATACGCAGTATTTT. Full variable domain (outside the CDR3, taken from reference TRBV7-9 and TRBJ2-3): DTGVSQNPRHKITKRGQNVTFRCDPISEHNRLYWYRQTLGQGPEFLTYFQNEAQLEKSRLLSDRFSAERPKGSFSTLEIQRTEQGDSAMYLCASSPTMERKGVDTQYFGPGTRLTVL.

V is TRBV10-2 and J is TRBJ2-7; the match to TRBD2 covers 10 bases. The CDR3 runs to 14 residues. CDR1 is WSHSY, CDR2 SAAADI, per germline. The ends lost 6 bases at V and 5 bases at J; junction bases unmatched: 7. The CDR3 DNA follows: TGCGCCAGCAGCCGAGGACTAGCGGACCACGAGCAGTACTTC. Translating gives CASSRGLADHEQYF.

This chain links TRBV2 with TRBJ2-5, with 10 bases identical to TRBD1. The trim removed 4 bases at V and 5 bases at J, leaving 7 bases unmatched. The germline V gene encodes CDR1 SNHLY and CDR2 FYNNEI. CDR3 size: 15 residues. The CDR3 DNA reads as TGTGCCAGCAGTGCTATGACAGGGGGCTTGGAGACCCAGTACTTC. Its translation is CASSAMTGGLETQYF.

This chain uses TRBV15 with TRBJ2-7; tentatively, D is TRBD2 (5 bases). This CDR3 is built from 12 residues. Trimming pared 3 bases from V and 4 bases from J, leaving 7 bases between. The V gene's germline CDR1 is LNHNV and CDR2 YYDKDF (reference sequence). CDR3 DNA sequence: TGTGCCACCAGCAGTGGGAGTTACGAGCAGTACTTC. Protein product: CATSSGSYEQYF.

This clone was seen once. The V call is TRBV21-1, the J call TRBJ2-7; no check of the table's D call, TRBD2, against the DNA was made. TRBV21-1 is a known pseudogene. The length of the CDR3 is 18 residues. In DNA, the CDR3 is TGTGCCAGCAGCACGATCAAAGTCGGGAGACTAGAATCCTACGAGCAGTACTTC. Translated, it gives CASSTIKVGRLESYEQYF.

The rearrangement joins TRBV13 to TRBJ2-7; TRBD2 matches 12 bases. V lost 5 bases and J lost 6; bases outside the gene matches: 11. Per germline, CDR1 PRHDT and CDR2 FYEKMQ (reference sequence). CDR3 length: 16 residues. CDR3 nucleotides: TGTGCCAGCAGCCGGACTAGCGGGACACCCTCGGGCGAGCAGTACTTC. Its protein product is CASSRTSGTPSGEQYF.

The rearrangement links TRBV4-1 to TRBJ1-5, with no clear D. V was trimmed by 0 bases and J by 4 bases, leaving 10 bases between them. This CDR3 has 15 amino acids. CDR1 is MGHRA and CDR2 is YSYEKL in the germline V gene. CDR3 bases: TGCGCCAGCAGCCAAGATCAGTTCGGGAATCAGCCCCAGCATTTT. Its translation is CASSQDQFGNQPQHF.

The V and J genes are TRBV7-9 and TRBJ2-7; 7 positions match TRBD1. The ends lost 6 bases at V and 2 bases at J; junction bases unmatched: 7. The CDR3 length is 14 residues. The V gene's germline CDR1 is SEHNR and CDR2 FQNEAQ (reference sequence). DNA of the CDR3: TGTGCCAGCAGTATAGGGGACAGTCCCTACGAGCAGTACTTC. Amino acids: CASSIGDSPYEQYF.

The rearrangement uses TRBV27 and TRBJ2-3; 12 bases are shared with TRBD2. Germline V gives CDR1 MNHEY, CDR2 SMNVEV (reference sequence). The CDR3 consists of 14 residues. V lost 7 bases and J lost 4; bases outside the gene matches: 3. The CDR3 nucleotides read TGTGCCAGCATGCTAGCGGGAGGGCCAGATACGCAGTATTTT. The encoded protein is CASMLAGGPDTQYF.

CDR3 sequence reads: CASSPSISGRTSTDTQYF. DNA for the CDR3: TGTGCCAGCAGCCCAAGTATTAGCGGGAGGACTAGCACAGATACGCAGTATTTT. The V gene is TRBV7-7, the J gene TRBJ2-3; 10 nucleotides line up with TRBD2. Germline trimming cut 5 bases from V and 0 bases from J; bases unmatched to any gene: 11. Germline CDR1 reads SSHAT; CDR2 reads FNYEAQ (reference sequence). The length of the CDR3 is 18 residues.

The rearrangement uses TRBV6-6 and TRBJ2-7, with a tentative D call TRBD2 (6 bases). CDR3 length equals 15 residues. V was clipped by 1 base and J by 2 bases, with 12 bases between them. Germline V lookup: CDR1 MNHNY, CDR2 SVGAGI (reference sequence). CDR3 sequence: CASSYLGTGTYEQYF. The CDR3 DNA sequence: TGTGCCAGCAGTTACTTAGGGACTGGCACCTACGAGCAGTACTTC.

The chain links TRBV4-1 to TRBJ2-1; D tentatively fits TRBD1 or TRBD2 (5 bases each). The CDR3 is 17 amino acids. Germline-derived CDR1 and CDR2 are MGHRA and YSYEKL. V lost 0 bases to trimming and J lost 3 bases, with 15 bases between them. The CDR3 region is CASSQEGTGKYYNEQFF. In nucleotides, the CDR3 is TGCGCCAGCAGCCAAGAAGGGACGGGGAAGTACTACAATGAGCAGTTCTTC.

The V call is TRBV7-8, the J call TRBJ2-2; D might be TRBD2 (6 bases). Germline values: CDR1 SGHVS, CDR2 FQNEAQ. V lost 5 bases and J 0 bases, leaving 22 bases between the germline ends. The CDR3 is 19 residues long. In nucleotides, the CDR3 is TGTGCCAGCAGCACCAATTCTCTGCGATTAGCGGCGAACACCGGGGAGCTGTTTTTT. Translated: CASSTNSLRLAANTGELFF.

This clone was detected only once. The J gene is TRBJ2-2, the V gene TRBV25-1, with 8 bases fitting TRBD1. The V segment lost 1 base and the J segment 3 bases; nucleotides outside the gene matches: 7. CDR1 is MGHDK and CDR2 is SYGVNS in the germline V gene. This CDR3 comprises 17 residues. CDR3 in DNA: TGTGCCAGCAGTGAATCGAGCCAGGGGGCTCACACCGGGGAGCTGTTTTTT. This encodes CASSESSQGAHTGELFF.

V is TRBV28 and J is TRBJ2-7, with 9 bases identical to TRBD2. Losses at the gene ends were 6 bases for V and 2 bases for J; bases not matched to a gene: 11. CDR3 length equals 16 residues. Looked up from germline, CDR1 is MDHEN and CDR2 is SYDVKM. The DNA for the CDR3 is TGTGCCAGCAGAAAAGGGTTTGGCGGGAGGGCCTACGAGCAGTACTTC. This translates into CASRKGFGGRAYEQYF.

This sequence joins TRBV14 and TRBJ2-7, with TRBD1 matching over 7 bases. The CDR3 runs to 12 residues. Germline CDR1 SGHDN, CDR2 FVKESK. Trimming at V came to 4 bases and at J to 5 bases, leaving 2 bases not matched to a gene. The CDR3 is CASSPGTDEQYF. As DNA, the CDR3 is TGTGCCAGCAGCCCGGGGACAGACGAGCAGTACTTC.

A single count supports this clone. DNA of the CDR3: TGCGCCAGCAGCCAAGGGGACGGAGATTTACGGGTTGAGCAGTTCTTC. Residues: CASSQGDGDLRVEQFF. The V gene is TRBV4-1, the J gene TRBJ2-1, with D perhaps being TRBD1 or TRBD2 (5 bases each). CDR1 and CDR2 (germline): MGHRA, YSYEKL. V lost 1 base to trimming and J lost 9 bases, with 19 bases between them. CDR3 length: 16 residues.

This clone was found a few times. The chain employs TRBV5-6 and TRBJ1-1; D unclear. Germline V gene sequence: CDR1 SGHDT, CDR2 YYEEEE. CDR3 length equals 12 residues. With 0 bases removed from V and 8 bases from J, the gap between germline ends came to 8 bases. This chain's CDR3 is CASSLGLTEAFF. The CDR3 DNA reads TGTGCCAGCAGCTTGGGACTGACGGAAGCTTTCTTT.

The rearrangement links TRBV5-1 to TRBJ2-5; D is perhaps TRBD1 (6 bases). Judging by the DNA end, TRBJ2-7 fits better; the J call may be wrong. Germline V CDR1 and CDR2: SGHRS, YFSETQ. The CDR3 spans 13 residues. Written as DNA, the CDR3 is TGCGCCAGCAGGGCAGAACAGGGCTACGAGCAGTACTTC. Translating gives CASRAEQGYEQYF.

The genes are TRBV5-1 and TRBJ2-1; D not certain. CDR1 SGHRS and CDR2 YFSETQ come from the germline V gene. The V gene lost 0 bases and the J gene lost 5 bases, with 9 bases spanning the gap. This CDR3 is 14 amino acids long. The CDR3 protein is CASSLVRSNNEQFF. CDR3 sequence (DNA): TGCGCCAGCAGCTTGGTGAGGAGCAACAATGAGCAGTTCTTC.

This chain links TRBV5-5 with TRBJ2-7; D unclear. Germline V lookup: CDR1 SGHKS, CDR2 YYEKEE (reference sequence). The CDR3 is 13 residues long. V was pared by 4 bases and J by 2 bases, with 10 bases between. CDR3 loop: CASSGIKAYEQYF. The CDR3 DNA follows: TGTGCCAGCAGCGGAATTAAGGCCTACGAGCAGTACTTC.

Only one count was recorded for this clone. This chain uses TRBV4-1 with TRBJ2-7; 13 nucleotides agree with TRBD2. With 1 base clipped from V and 4 bases from J, the junction kept 4 bases outside the gene matches. The V gene's germline CDR1 is MGHRA and CDR2 YSYEKL. The CDR3 totals 16 residues. This chain's CDR3 is CASSQGTSGSFYEQYF. CDR3 coding DNA: TGCGCCAGCAGCCAAGGGACTAGCGGGAGTTTTTACGAGCAGTACTTC.

The rearrangement joins TRBV7-9 to TRBJ2-3; 9 bases agree with TRBD2. The CDR3 length is 16 residues. The germline CDR1 and CDR2 sequences are SEHNR and FQNEAQ (reference sequence). V dropped 6 bases and J dropped 0; count of bases not matched to a gene: 7. CDR3 loop: CASRLPGLASTDTQYF. The CDR3 DNA sequence: TGTGCCAGCAGATTACCGGGACTAGCTAGCACAGATACGCAGTATTTT.

The V and J genes are TRBV4-1 and TRBJ1-6; TRBD1 matches at 8 bases. V was clipped by 3 bases and J by 0 bases; unmatched bases: 10. This CDR3 region has 19 residues. Germline assignment: CDR1 MGHRA and CDR2 YSYEKL. DNA of the CDR3: TGCGCCAGCAGCCAGTTCATTACAGGGGGTAGCTCCTATAATTCACCCCTCCACTTT. This gives the protein CASSQFITGGSSYNSPLHF.